This is a list of T cell receptor beta chains from one sample in a study of read filtering for tumor transcriptome and immune sequencing. TCRdb called the reads again in MiXCR, with one record for every CDR3 protein. The sample holds around 140,000 distinct CDR3 sequences, 13% seen once. Sequencing was done on a sample of a population of CD138-negative cells sorted from bone marrow. These receptors were taken from a donor aged 40 or over with multiple myeloma. The CDR3 runs from the conserved cysteine through the conserved F or W. Fields, in order: CDR3 protein, V gene, D gene. D genes are given only for firm matches.

CASSSSDTNTEAFF TRBV7-9 .
CASSIDVWIDGSPLHF TRBV19 .
CASSPHRDTQYF TRBV11-1 .
CASSPQGGEQYF TRBV18 .
CASSVGSGSTHEQYF TRBV9 TRBD2
CASSVVTGGTEAFF TRBV9 TRBD1
CASSQGNGYTF TRBV18 .
CASSLASGIDEQYF TRBV12-3/TRBV12-4 TRBD2
CATSRGTGRNEQFF TRBV15 TRBD1
CASSSWTSFDEQFF TRBV6-2/TRBV6-3 TRBD2
CSARALAPQGYEQYF TRBV20-1 .
CSVGEGTGYSGNTIYF TRBV29-1 TRBD1
CSVEPRWGLAGLNTGELFF TRBV29-1 TRBD2
CSVSGGAMNTEAFF TRBV29-1 .
CATSVGPYTGELFF TRBV24-1 .
CASSSLRNNQERNEKLFF TRBV7-9 .
CASSLRGQGKNEQFF TRBV13 TRBD1
CASSHDPSRGQTKNIQYF TRBV7-9 TRBD1
CASSTGLAGRNEQFF TRBV6-1 TRBD2
CATSDPAGGRADTQYF TRBV24-1 TRBD2
CASSIWGLAGKNIQYF TRBV19 TRBD2
CAISDRGGSNQPQHF TRBV10-3 .
CASTSTGANVLTF TRBV5-6 .
CASLLGLRVYEQYF TRBV2 .
CASSYVGTEAFF TRBV6-2/TRBV6-3 .
CASRTTGGTINEQFF TRBV19 TRBD1
CASSFGPGELFF TRBV12-3/TRBV12-4 .
CASSEGTPNTEAFF TRBV7-2 .
CASSLFGASSYEQYF TRBV5-1 .
CASRPISGGWMETQYF TRBV6-2/TRBV6-3 TRBD1
CASITGTSGRNEQFF TRBV6-2/TRBV6-3 TRBD2
CASSEVRLAGGLYF TRBV6-5 TRBD2
CASSRGPYEQYF TRBV3-1 .
CATSDASSTMEPQHF TRBV24-1 .
CASSLSGSYNEQFF TRBV7-3 TRBD2
CASSDRPGTNSPLHF TRBV6-4 .